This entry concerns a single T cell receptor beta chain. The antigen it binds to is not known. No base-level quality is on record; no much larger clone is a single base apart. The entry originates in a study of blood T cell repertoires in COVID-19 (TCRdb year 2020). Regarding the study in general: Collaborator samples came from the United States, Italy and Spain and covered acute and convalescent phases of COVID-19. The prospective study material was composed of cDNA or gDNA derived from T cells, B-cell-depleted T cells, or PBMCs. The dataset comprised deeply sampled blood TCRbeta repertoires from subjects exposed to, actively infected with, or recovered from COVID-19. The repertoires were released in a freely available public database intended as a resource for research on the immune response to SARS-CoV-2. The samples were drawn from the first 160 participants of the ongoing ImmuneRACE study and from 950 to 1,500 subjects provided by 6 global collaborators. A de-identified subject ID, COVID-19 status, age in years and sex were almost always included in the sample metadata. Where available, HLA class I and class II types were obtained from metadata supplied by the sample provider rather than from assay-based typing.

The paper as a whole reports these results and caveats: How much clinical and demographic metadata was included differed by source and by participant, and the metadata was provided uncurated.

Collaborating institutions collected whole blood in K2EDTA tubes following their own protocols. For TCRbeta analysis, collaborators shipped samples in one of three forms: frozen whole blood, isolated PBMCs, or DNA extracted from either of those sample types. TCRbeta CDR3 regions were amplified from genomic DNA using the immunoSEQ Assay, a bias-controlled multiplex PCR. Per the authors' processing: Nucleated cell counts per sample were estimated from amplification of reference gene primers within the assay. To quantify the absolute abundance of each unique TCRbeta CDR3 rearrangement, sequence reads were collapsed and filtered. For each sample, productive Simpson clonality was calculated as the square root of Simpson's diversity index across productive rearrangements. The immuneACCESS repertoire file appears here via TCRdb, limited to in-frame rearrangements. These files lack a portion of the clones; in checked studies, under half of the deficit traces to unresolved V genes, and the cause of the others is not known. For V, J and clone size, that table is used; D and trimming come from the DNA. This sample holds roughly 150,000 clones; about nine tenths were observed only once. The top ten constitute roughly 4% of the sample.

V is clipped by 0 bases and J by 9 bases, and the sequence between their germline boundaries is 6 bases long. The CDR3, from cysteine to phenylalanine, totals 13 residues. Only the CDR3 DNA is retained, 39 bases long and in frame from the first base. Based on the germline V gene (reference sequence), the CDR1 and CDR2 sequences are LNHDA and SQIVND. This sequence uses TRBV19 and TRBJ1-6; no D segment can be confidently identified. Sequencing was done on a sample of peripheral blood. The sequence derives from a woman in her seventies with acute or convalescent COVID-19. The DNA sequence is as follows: TGTGCCAGTAGTATAGATGCGAGTTCACCCCTCCACTTT. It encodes CASSIDASSPLHF.